This T cell receptor beta chain was documented in a study of cytomegalovirus exposure and HLA in healthy donors (dated by TCRdb to about 2017). For the study in its entirety: An earlier analysis of roughly 500 of the donors reported roughly 270 Gb of sequence data and around 120 million unique TCR beta sequences from about 179 million T cells. An early release that covered some 630 HLA-typed donors contained approximately 320 gigabases of sequencing data and around 80 million unique TCR sequences. The genetic ancestry cluster associated with self-reported Caucasian donors included roughly four fifths of the 398 genotyped donors. The study aimed to test whether signatures of past pathogen exposure could be identified by cataloging public T cell receptors. The study used immunosequencing to profile the T cell repertoires of under 700 subjects and linked those repertoires to cytomegalovirus serostatus. Along with the roughly 610-subject first cohort, a separate validation cohort of over a hundred different subjects was used. High-throughput TCR immunosequencing, statistical association of individual TCRs with disease status, and machine learning were combined to predict cytomegalovirus infection status. A later analysis re-examined previously published TCR beta repertoires from just over 650 donors and added high-resolution HLA genotyping to investigate patterns of TCR occurrence. Rather than drawing on any new phenotypic data, the later analysis identified candidate immune exposures from TCR beta sequences and the way those sequences occurred across donors. An earlier analysis of fewer than 700 of the donors applied high-throughput TCR beta sequencing to assess whether each TCR beta V gene segment acted as functional or pseudogenic. Alongside the repertoire data, information on donor age, sex, ethnicity and CMV serostatus was compiled. A later genetic analysis took genome-wide SNP genotypes for about three fifths of the roughly 700 donors and used that subset as a discovery cohort. Every repertoire in the discovery cohort had been generated on one and the same sequencing platform. Class I and class II HLA loci were covered by the typing at four-digit resolution. The number of typed donors differed by locus: roughly 629-630 for A, B, C, DRB1 and DQB1; approximately 520 for DQA1; 606 for DPA1; and roughly 490 for DPB1. Because of strong linkage in the cohort, five DR-DQ haplotypes were treated as single units for association and clustering. Across some 400 genotyped donors of the cohort, an average of about 240,000 unique TCR beta nucleotide sequences per donor were sequenced, and 15% to 20% of those sequences were non-productive.

As to this clone: The antigen this receptor binds is unknown. No clone much larger than this one lies a single base away; base qualities are absent.

Points the paper makes about the study in general: Most TCR sequences were seen in very few donors, while some public TCRs were found in many individuals. CMV serostatus was the only immune exposure information available for the cohort. A further reported finding was that TCR beta sequences accurately predicted the HLA-A and HLA-B alleles for most subjects in the first cohort. A later genetic analysis reported fewer N-insertions in productive TCRs among donors in an Asian-associated ancestry cluster than the roughly 700-donor mean. In a later analysis, TCR association rates were found to vary across HLA loci, with the most associated TCRs seen for DRB1 alleles and the fewest for HLA-C alleles. Because HLA typing was unavailable for some donors at each locus, only the typed subset was used in association tests. A few of the identified cytomegalovirus-associated TCR beta chains were confirmed in vitro to be specific for cytomegalovirus antigens. In both the original and validation cohorts, the classifier was reported to diagnose cytomegalovirus status with high specificity and sensitivity. A later analysis associated 17,000 or so TCR beta sequences with specific HLA alleles at a false discovery rate of 0.05. The cohort was sequenced for TCR beta chains only, and without alpha or paired-chain data the features that could be detected were limited. When HLA alleles, especially DR and DQ, strongly co-occurred, TCR associations were difficult to assign to individual alleles. About 15 rarely observed V segments, including chromosome 9 orphons, were excluded from the earlier analysis of just under 600 of the donors because counts were too low. Presence/absence analyses assumed roughly uniform sequencing depth across donors, an assumption that may not hold. Broadly in line with IMGT annotations, most TCR beta V segments showed up in productive rearrangements about 87% or about 30% of the time in an earlier analysis of 450 to 600 of the donors. A later analysis found that most CMV-associated TCR beta chains appeared HLA-restricted, with HLA associations seemingly driven largely by CMV exposure. The authors suggested that the approach could potentially be extended to other disease states and immunological phenotypes. V-gene and J-gene trimming of TCR beta chains was associated with a missense DCLRE1C variant in a later genetic analysis, and the association was replicated in an independent cohort. A later analysis found that HLA-associated TCR beta chains were more clonally expanded and had lower generation probabilities than equally common non-associated chains. A group of highly shared sequence variants was considered likely to be a technical artifact of the sequencing pipeline. In the study, about 150 TCR beta chains were listed as associated with cytomegalovirus. Correlated functional status among segregating V segments might be attributable to linkage disequilibrium, but an unknown experimental factor could not be ruled out. A later analysis reported that several top co-occurrence clusters appeared linked to parvovirus B19, influenza, CMV and Epstein-Barr virus.

In total, just over 650 healthy bone marrow donors made up the cohort. All cohort members were sampled while nominally healthy, although unrecorded immune exposures were likely present. The donor was CMV seronegative and was included in the group of over 300 seronegative cohort members. A peripheral blood sample was collected from each donor, and TCR beta sequencing was performed on peripheral blood mononuclear cells. The Qiagen DNeasy Blood Extraction Kit was used to extract genomic DNA from the blood cell samples. The library was generated by the immunoSEQ multiplex PCR assay. For the multiplex PCR, a mixture combining 60 forward primers for TCR Vbeta segments and 13 reverse primers for TCR Jbeta segments was used. Amplification of the CDR3 region of rearranged TCR beta genes was performed with a multiplex PCR assay on genomic DNA. Amplified TCR beta libraries were sequenced as 87-base-pair reads on the Illumina HiSeq System. Per the source publication's procedure: A later analysis counted about 82 million unique TCR beta chains across the 640 or so repertoires, and roughly 10 million of these chains were shared by at least two donors. A nearest-neighbor algorithm error-corrected the raw reads and collapsed the reads into unique sequences, merging closely related sequences to remove PCR and sequencing errors. CDR3 sequences were aligned to IMGT reference sequences to assign V, D and J gene segments. For a sequence to be retained, a match of at least six nucleotides was required to both a V gene segment and a J gene segment. Rearrangements were classified as productive when the CDR3 lacked stop codons and remained in frame with V and J, and all other rearrangements were classified as non-productive. Following IMGT convention, CDR3 was defined as the stretch from the second conserved V-encoded cysteine up to the conserved J-encoded phenylalanine. Sequences without an unambiguous match to a single V gene segment were excluded from the earlier analysis of about 640 of the donors. In an earlier analysis of 500 to 750 of the donors, V segments were called functional above 56.7% productive rearrangements and were called segregating when the between-donor standard deviation exceeded 5%. A statistical classification framework was developed to diagnose cytomegalovirus status using the catalog of TCR beta chain sequences. V and J gene assignment, in a later analysis, came from comparing TCR nucleotide sequences with IMGT/GENE-DB human TR gene sequences. In a later analysis, CDR3 sequences and most-parsimonious VDJ recombination scenarios were assigned using the TCRdist pipeline. A later analysis defined each TCR beta chain by its CDR3 amino acid sequence plus V-gene family, and excluded reads lacking a unique V-gene family. As a way to deal with suspected cross-contamination and a sequencing artifact, a later analysis dropped 500 to 700 nucleotide sequences that were highly shared and had low generation probability. A later analysis calculated a clonal expansion index for each public chain from normalized within-repertoire ranks of inferred template counts. In a later analysis, generation probabilities were computed with a VDJ recombination model fitted to out-of-frame rearrangements, and the resulting probabilities were checked against IGoR. In a later analysis, hypergeometric tests were used to score TCR-TCR, TCR-HLA and TCR-CMV co-occurrence, with a repertoire-size bias correction applied to TCR pairs. A later analysis estimated false discovery rates by permuting HLA or CMV assignments 20 times. A later analysis grouped co-occurring TCRs with DBSCAN, adding TCRdist sequence similarity when clustering within HLA-allele-positive subsets. For co-occurrence clustering, repertoires with fewer than 30,000 or more than 120,000 public chains were excluded, along with four to six repertoires with anomalous nucleotide sharing. TCRdb limited this immuneACCESS table to in-frame rearrangements with V and J called. A share of clones is missing; checked studies link under half to unresolved V genes, and the rest is unexplained. The V and J calls and clone size were taken over from that table, and D and trimming were inferred from the DNA. For this sample there are roughly 150,000 clones; roughly 9.7% appear just once. The leading ten clones occupy roughly 1.9% of the sample.

The source material was PBMCs. The TCR originated in a man in his forties or fifties in good health and CMV-seronegative.

The sequence in DNA is TGTGCCAGCAGGGTCGGCGGGGGCTACACCTTC. It translates as CASRVGGGYTF. Rearrangement joined TRBV2 to TRBJ1-2; too little of a D gene remains to name it. The germline V gene gives CDR1 as SNHLY and CDR2 as FYNNEI. V loses 6 bases of germline sequence and J loses 8 bases, and the interval between the two ends is 10 bases. Taken from cysteine to phenylalanine, the CDR3 has 11 residues. Of the read, only the CDR3 DNA is kept; its 33 bases are in frame from base 1.